The following is a TCR beta chain sequence with its context. For every TCR library, around 3.5 ug of total RNA was used. Reanalyzing the 5' RACE reads, TCRdb keeps one entry per CDR3 protein, without DNA. This sample's table reports some 300,000 distinct CDR3 sequences. This sample stems from a study of monozygotic twins with inflammatory bowel disease. Germline CDR1 and CDR2: SGHAT and FQNNGV. The CDR3 extends over 15 amino acids. Sequencing used blood. The chain uses TRBV11-2 and TRBJ2-3; no DNA is available, so the TRBD1 call from TCRdb remains unchecked. This clonotype was sampled from a human donor with ulcerative colitis or Crohn's disease, or a healthy co-twin of an affected twin (not recorded which). CDR3 amino acids: CASSSDDRATDTQYF.